Listed here is a single TCR beta chain. This entry comes from a study of T-cell reconstitution after alpha-beta-depleted transplantation in children. The TCRbeta library was prepared with unique molecular identifiers. TCRdb re-derived calls from the PCR reads in MiXCR, one entry per CDR3 protein. The repertoire has 600,000 to 700,000 distinct CDR3 sequences, 16% of them found once; the top ten carry 1.1%. In germline, CDR1 is DFQATT, CDR2 SNEGSKA (reference sequence). V was clipped by 7 bases and J by 2 bases, with 10 bases between them. The CDR3 totals 12 residues. The clonotype originates from a human donor who donated a stem cell graft to a child with acute myeloid leukemia. The V gene is TRBV20-1, the J gene TRBJ2-3; tentatively, D is TRBD2 (6 bases). Sequenced here: PBMCs from the stem cell graft donor, sampled from the stem cell graft. In DNA form, the CDR3 reads TGCAGTGGATTAGCGGACACAGATACGCAGTATTTT. Amino acids: CSGLADTDTQYF.